This T cell receptor (beta chain) was captured in a study of OX40 agonist ivuxolimab in advanced cancers. On the study more broadly: The patients received ivuxolimab by intravenous route every 2 weeks at 0.01 to 10 mg/kg. General study points: CD4+ T cells averaged fewer expanded clones than CD8+ T cells. Clonal expansion was seen in CD4+ and CD8+ blood T cells by week 6 at 0.1 to 3.0 mg/kg.

This clone appeared once. Its antigen is unknown. Germline values: CDR1 MNHNY, CDR2 SVGAGI (reference sequence). V was cut by 6 bases and J by 6 bases, with 17 bases left in between. The CDR3 has 15 residues. Clones were sequenced by immunoSEQ multiplex PCR, and TCRdb holds only the in-frame ones, with some missing. The sample lists approximately 67,000 clones, roughly four fifths seen once, with roughly 2.5% in the top ten. This sequence joins TRBV6-6 and TRBJ1-4; D is uncertain. The source material was CD4+ or CD8+ T cells sorted from blood, sampled in a trial of the OX40 agonist ivuxolimab. This clonotype was sampled from an adult with an advanced solid tumor such as melanoma, head and neck, liver or kidney cancer. This chain's CDR3 is CASSSNTALDEKLFF. The CDR3 DNA sequence: TGTGCCAGCAGCTCCAACACGGCCTTGGATGAAAAACTGTTTTTT.